The 20 T cell receptor beta chains presented below share a single source sample, sequenced in a study of CD8+ T cells in alopecia areata. cDNA serving as the sequencing template came from extracted, reverse transcribed RNA. Data came from immunoSEQ multiplex PCR; TCRdb stores just in-frame clones and leaves some out. The table includes roughly 200,000 clones, 50% to 65% detected once. The treatment here: oral pan-JAK inhibitor, 5-10 mg twice daily. The starting material was CD8+ T cells sorted from blood, obtained at week 24, from a patient treated with tofacitinib. The receptors stem from a human donor with alopecia areata.

The chain has TRBV6-5 and TRBJ1-6, with D unclear. Trimming took off 6 bases at V and 9 bases at J, with 12 bases between the two ends. Germline lookup yields CDR1 MNHEY and CDR2 SVGAGI. CDR3 length equals 13 residues. Written as DNA, the CDR3 is TGTGCCAGCAGAAGCAGGACGGGTTCACCCCTCCACTTT. Translated, it gives CASRSRTGSPLHF.

The sample holds a few counts of this clone. This chain links TRBV11-2 with TRBJ2-4; 7 bases match TRBD1. The V gene's germline CDR1 is SGHAT and CDR2 FQNNGV. CDR3 size: 16 residues. J lost 3 bases, V lost 5 bases, and 10 bases had no gene match. The CDR3 DNA sequence: TGTGCCAGCAGCACACACCAGGGGGTGGGCAAAAACATTCAGTACTTC. This codes for CASSTHQGVGKNIQYF.

The chain is built from TRBV6-5 and TRBJ2-1; D may correspond to TRBD1 or TRBD2 (5 bases each). Germline CDR1 reads MNHEY; CDR2 reads SVGAGI. The CDR3 covers 14 residues. Trimming left V 2 bases short and J 8 bases short, with 13 bases between. The CDR3 region is CASSYGQGRDEQFF. In DNA form, the CDR3 reads TGTGCCAGCAGTTACGGGCAGGGACGAGATGAGCAGTTCTTC.

Only a few counts were recorded for this clone. The chain uses TRBV29-1 and TRBJ2-1; TRBD2 aligns across 7 bases. From germline, CDR1 is SQVTM and CDR2 ANQGSEA. The CDR3 length is 14 residues. The junction had 12 bases not matched to a gene; V was cut back by 8 bases and J by 5 bases. The chain's CDR3 is CSTSGGLADNEQFF. The DNA of the CDR3 is TGCAGCACCTCAGGAGGTCTAGCGGACAATGAGCAGTTCTTC.

The chain combines TRBV7-9 with TRBJ2-1; D assignment may be TRBD1 or TRBD2 (5 bases each). The CDR3 length is 14 residues. CDR1 is SEHNR, CDR2 FQNEAQ, per germline (reference sequence). The ends were cut back, 1 base at V and 6 bases at J, with 10 bases in the middle. For the CDR3, the DNA is TGTGCCAGCAGCTTAGTAGAGGGGATCAATGAGCAGTTCTTC. This encodes CASSLVEGINEQFF.

This clone occurred a few times. J is TRBJ2-2 and V is TRBV4-3; 7 nucleotides agree with TRBD1. The CDR3 consists of 16 residues. V gave up 1 base and J gave up 6 bases; unmatched junction bases: 8. CDR1 and CDR2 (germline): LGHNA, YSLEER. CDR3 residues: CASSQAVGTGAGELFF. DNA for the CDR3: TGCGCCAGCAGCCAAGCGGTCGGAACAGGGGCCGGGGAGCTGTTTTTT.

CDR3 loop: CASSLGTSYNEQFF. Written as DNA, the CDR3 is TGTGCCAGCAGCTTAGGAACCTCCTACAATGAGCAGTTCTTC. The rearrangement uses TRBV7-2 and TRBJ2-1; D is unresolved. Trimming pared 1 base from V and 0 bases from J, leaving 4 bases between. CDR3 length equals 14 residues. Germline V lookup: CDR1 SGHTA, CDR2 FQGNSA.

This clone was found a few times. The chain uses TRBV2 and TRBJ2-3, with 8 bases fitting TRBD2. This CDR3 is 15 amino acids long. Germline V gene lookup returns CDR1 SNHLY and CDR2 FYNNEI. With 5 bases clipped from V and 1 base from J, the junction kept 5 bases outside the gene matches. CDR3 loop: CASSLGSGGTDTQYF. CDR3 DNA sequence: TGTGCCAGCAGTCTTGGTAGCGGGGGCACAGATACGCAGTATTTT.

This chain connects TRBV9 to TRBJ1-1, with D perhaps matching TRBD1 (5 bases). Germline V CDR1 and CDR2: SGDLS, YYNGEE. This CDR3 comprises 15 residues. V was shortened by 4 bases and J by 1 base, with 14 bases between the two germline ends. This chain's CDR3 is CASSPRQNPNTEAFF. Written as DNA, the CDR3 is TGTGCCAGCAGCCCTCGACAGAATCCGAACACTGAAGCTTTCTTT. The variable domain in full, with the rest retrieved from reference TRBV9 and TRBJ1-1, is DSGVTQTPKHLITATGQRVTLRCSPRSGDLSVYWYQQSLDQGLQFLIQYYNGEERAKGNILERFSAQQFPDLHSELNLSSLELGDSALYFCASSPRQNPNTEAFFGQGTRLTVV.

CDR3: CASSAQRGPEQYF. CDR3 in DNA: TGTGCCAGCAGTGCGCAGCGCGGTCCCGAGCAGTACTTC. The chain links TRBV25-1 to TRBJ2-7, with no clear D. There are 13 residues in the CDR3. Trimming left V 4 bases short and J 6 bases short, with 13 bases between. CDR1 is MGHDK, CDR2 SYGVNS, per germline.

The rearrangement links TRBV29-1 to TRBJ2-3; possibly TRBD2 for D (6 bases). In germline, CDR1 is SQVTM, CDR2 ANQGSEA. The CDR3 runs to 14 residues. V was cut by 6 bases and J by 0 bases, with 13 bases left in between. This chain's CDR3 is CSVRGTGSTDTQYF. The CDR3 region has the DNA TGCAGCGTGAGAGGGACTGGTAGCACAGATACGCAGTATTTT.

This clone was detected a few times. The V and J genes are TRBV7-9 and TRBJ2-2; maybe TRBD2 (6 bases). The CDR3 runs to 16 residues. Per the germline V gene, CDR1 is SEHNR and CDR2 is FQNEAQ (reference sequence). V gave up 3 bases and J gave up 5 bases, with 16 bases separating them. CDR3 sequence reads: CASSFRSPAGTGELFF. The CDR3, as DNA: TGTGCCAGCAGCTTTAGAAGTCCCGCGGGGACCGGGGAGCTGTTTTTT.

This clone has only a few counts. The chain joins TRBV5-6 to TRBJ1-5; TRBD1 is a possible D gene (6 bases). Germline V lookup: CDR1 SGHDT, CDR2 YYEEEE. The CDR3 contains 15 residues. The ends were cut back, 3 bases at V and 4 bases at J, with 14 bases in the middle. CDR3 residues: CASSSFGQPNQPQHF. In DNA, the CDR3 is TGTGCCAGCAGCTCCTTTGGACAGCCTAATCAGCCCCAGCATTTT.

The V gene is TRBV30, the J gene TRBJ1-2; possibly TRBD1 for D (5 bases). The germline V and J ends were trimmed by 4 bases and 5 bases, with 17 bases remaining between them. Germline lookup yields CDR1 GTSNPN and CDR2 SVGIG (reference sequence). This CDR3 spans 14 amino acids. The CDR3 DNA reads as TGTGCCTGGACAGGGTCCTCGATGGGTTATGGCTACACCTTC. Translation gives CAWTGSSMGYGYTF. The whole variable domain, remainder taken from reference TRBV30 and TRBJ1-2, is SQTIHQWPATLVQPVGSPLSLECTVEGTSNPNLYWYRQAAGRGLQLLFYSVGIGQISSEVPQNLSASRPQDRQFILSSKKLLLSDSGFYLCAWTGSSMGYGYTFGSGTRLTVV.

This clone was counted only a few times. The chain has TRBV7-9 and TRBJ1-2; no clear D. The CDR3 is 12 residues long. CDR1 SEHNR and CDR2 FQNEAQ come from the germline V gene (reference sequence). Between the trimmed V and J ends, which lost 3 bases and 4 bases, there was a span of 6 bases. CDR3 nucleotide sequence: TGTGCCAGCAGCTTCGACACCTATGGCTACACCTTC. It yields the protein CASSFDTYGYTF.

The chain employs TRBV9 and TRBJ2-3; TRBD2 agrees at 8 bases. Germline CDR1 SGDLS, CDR2 YYNGEE. The CDR3 totals 16 residues. Trimming removed 0 bases from V and 0 bases from J; junction bases left unmatched: 3. The CDR3 bases are TGTGCCAGCAGCGTAGGACGGGAGGGGAGCACAGATACGCAGTATTTT. Translated: CASSVGREGSTDTQYF.

This clone came up a few times. The chain is built from TRBV30 and TRBJ2-1; the D is unclear. Germline CDR1 GTSNPN, CDR2 SVGIG (reference sequence). With 5 bases removed from V and 7 bases from J, the gap between germline ends came to 12 bases. This CDR3 spans 12 amino acids. The CDR3 DNA reads TGTGCCTGGGGTGATGAGTGGAATGAGCAGTTCTTC. This codes for CAWGDEWNEQFF. The variable domain in full, completed from reference TRBV30 and TRBJ2-1, reads SQTIHQWPATLVQPVGSPLSLECTVEGTSNPNLYWYRQAAGRGLQLLFYSVGIGQISSEVPQNLSASRPQDRQFILSSKKLLLSDSGFYLCAWGDEWNEQFFGPGTRLTVL.

The chain links TRBV25-1 to TRBJ2-1, with D tentatively TRBD2 (5 bases). The germline gives CDR1 MGHDK, CDR2 SYGVNS. The germline V and J ends were trimmed by 6 bases and 11 bases, with 11 bases remaining between them. The CDR3 consists of 11 residues. This CDR3 reads CASSGGTKQFF. Written as DNA, the CDR3 is TGTGCCAGCAGCGGAGGAACTAAGCAGTTCTTC.

This clone showed up just once. The chain links TRBV30 to TRBJ1-1; D is ambiguous. The V end lost 4 bases, the J end lost 0 bases, and 9 bases lay between the germline ends. This CDR3 has 13 amino acids. The V gene's germline CDR1 is GTSNPN and CDR2 SVGIG (reference sequence). This CDR3 is CAWTAAMNTEAFF. CDR3 coding DNA: TGTGCCTGGACGGCAGCCATGAACACTGAAGCTTTCTTT.

The chain combines TRBV25-1 with TRBJ1-4, with TRBD1 as a possible D gene (5 bases). V gave up 5 bases and J gave up 7 bases, with 8 bases separating them. The CDR3 is made up of 12 amino acids. Germline CDR1 and CDR2: MGHDK and SYGVNS. CDR3 DNA: TGTGCCAGCAGTAGAGACAGTGAAAAACTGTTTTTT. Translation: CASSRDSEKLFF.